Below, one T cell receptor beta chain is given with its context. What antigen it recognizes has not been identified. Base-call qualities are not available, and no considerably larger clone is one nucleotide away. The sample originates from a study of blood T cell repertoires in COVID-19 (TCRdb year 2020). With regard to the full study: Samples covering the acute and convalescent phases of COVID-19 were provided by collaborators in the United States, Italy and Spain. Samples were obtained from the ongoing ImmuneRACE study (first 160 participants) and from about 1,300 subjects provided by 6 global collaborators. Nearly every sample came with metadata listing a de-identified subject ID, COVID-19 status, age in years and sex. Where HLA class I and class II types were available, the types were taken from metadata supplied by the sample provider, not from assay-based typing. The prospective study material was composed of cDNA or gDNA derived from T cells, B-cell-depleted T cells, or PBMCs. The dataset comprised deeply sampled blood TCRbeta repertoires from subjects exposed to, actively infected with, or recovered from COVID-19. The repertoires were released in a freely available public database meant as a resource for research on the immune response to SARS-CoV-2.

TCRbeta CDR3 regions were amplified from genomic DNA by means of the immunoSEQ Assay, a bias-controlled multiplex PCR. The authors' analysis ran thus. Nucleated cell counts per sample were estimated from amplification of reference gene primers within the assay. Sequence reads were collapsed and filtered to measure the absolute abundance of every unique TCRbeta CDR3 rearrangement. For each sample, productive Simpson clonality was calculated by taking the square root of Simpson's diversity index across productive rearrangements. The table was pulled from immuneACCESS by TCRdb, which kept in-frame rearrangements only. Such tables lose some clones; where checked, under half of the loss comes from unresolved V genes, and the rest has no known cause. D and trimming come from the DNA, and the V and J calls and clone size come from that table. The sample has about 310,000 clones on record, approximately 91% of them singletons. 8% to 10% of the sample goes to the ten largest clones.

At the junction V is shortened by 1 base and J by 5 bases, with 9 bases in between. Including cysteine and phenylalanine, the CDR3 has 13 amino acids. Solely the CDR3 DNA is kept, with 39 bases framed from the first base. The germline V gene yields SGHVS for CDR1 and FNYEAQ for CDR2. Points the paper makes about the study in general: The quantity of clinical and demographic metadata differed by source and by participant and was supplied without curation.

Enrolling through a virtual design, the prospective study's participants ranged in age from roughly 18 to 89 years and lived across approximately 25 United States geographic areas. Cohort assignment in the prospective study relied on participant-reported clinical history from a screening survey and a study questionnaire. Recovered participants in ImmuneRACE Cohort 3 were defined by two consecutive negative NP/OP PCR tests, clearance by a healthcare professional, or resolution of symptoms. Mobile phlebotomists in the prospective study collected whole blood, serum and a nasopharyngeal or oropharyngeal swab from every participant. Over a roughly two-month period, participants in the prospective study had the option of providing additional blood draws and questionnaires. Before DNA extraction, prospective study blood samples were shipped either frozen or at room temperature.

The rearrangement combines TRBV7-6 with TRBJ2-7; the D segment could be TRBD2, given 5 matching bases. The source is a middle-aged woman who had recovered from COVID-19. The sample was PBMCs or T cells enriched from blood (not recorded which). Here is the DNA: TGTGCCAGCAGCTTAGAGGTGACTAACGAGCAGTACTTC. This gives the protein CASSLEVTNEQYF.